Listed here are 20 T cell receptor beta chains from one sample, sequenced in a study of control samples from healthy donors and cancer patients. TCRdb's copy holds only in-frame clones and misses some; the assay was immunoSEQ multiplex PCR. This table has 400,000 to 450,000 clones, around nine tenths appearing once. The sequencing sample was made of PBMCs. The receptors were sampled from a man aged 35 to 55 with head and neck cancer.

The genes are TRBV27 and TRBJ2-1, with 8 bases lining up with TRBD2. The J segment lost 7 bases and the V segment lost 5 bases, leaving 10 bases of the junction unmatched. Germline CDR1 MNHEY, CDR2 SMNVEV (reference sequence). This CDR3 has 15 amino acids. The CDR3 sequence: CASSPGTSVINEQFF. In nucleotides, the CDR3 is TGTGCCAGCAGTCCCGGGACTAGTGTTATTAATGAGCAGTTCTTC.

This clone was counted between two and nine times. The chain recombines TRBV27 with TRBJ1-1; TRBD1 is a possible D gene (5 bases). Germline V gene lookup returns CDR1 MNHEY and CDR2 SMNVEV (reference sequence). There are 14 residues in the CDR3. Trimming removed 6 bases at V and 1 base at J, with 12 bases between. The chain's CDR3 is CASRHVQENTEAFF. The CDR3 DNA sequence: TGTGCCAGCAGACACGTACAGGAGAACACTGAAGCTTTCTTT.

The chain combines TRBV19 with TRBJ1-4; TRBD1 matches 8 bases. The CDR3 has 16 residues. Germline assignment: CDR1 LNHDA and CDR2 SQIVND (reference sequence). Trimming removed 6 bases from V and 5 bases from J; junction bases left unmatched: 11. The CDR3 sequence is CASRDRGGWSNEKLFF. CDR3 DNA sequence: TGTGCCAGTAGAGACAGGGGAGGGTGGTCAAATGAAAAACTGTTTTTT. The full variable domain, rest sourced from reference TRBV19 and TRBJ1-4, is DGGITQSPKYLFRKEGQNVTLSCEQNLNHDAMYWYRQDPGQGLRLIYYSQIVNDFQKGDIAEGYSVSREKKESFPLTVTSAQKNPTAFYLCASRDRGGWSNEKLFFGSGTQLSVL.

The rearrangement uses TRBV10-2 and TRBJ1-1, with TRBD1 identical over 7 bases. Germline V gene lookup returns CDR1 WSHSY and CDR2 SAAADI. The CDR3 extends over 15 amino acids. V dropped 2 bases and J dropped 8; count of bases not matched to a gene: 11. The CDR3 sequence: CASSELTSGTAEAFF. The CDR3 DNA is TGCGCCAGCAGTGAGCTTACCTCCGGGACAGCCGAAGCTTTCTTT.

The chain uses TRBV30 and TRBJ2-1, with TRBD1 identical over 10 bases. The CDR3 runs 14 residues. V lost 3 bases and J lost 3; bases outside the gene matches: 2. Germline assignment: CDR1 GTSNPN and CDR2 SVGIG (reference sequence). The CDR3 DNA follows: TGTGCCTGGAGGGGGGACAGGGGCTACAATGAGCAGTTCTTC. It translates to CAWRGDRGYNEQFF.

The chain has TRBV27 and TRBJ1-1; 7 bases fit TRBD1. Germline loops: CDR1 MNHEY, CDR2 SMNVEV (reference sequence). This CDR3 has 16 residues. With 3 bases clipped from V and 1 base from J, the junction kept 8 bases outside the gene matches. The CDR3 DNA reads TGTGCCAGCAGTTTTAACCCCGGACAGGAGAACACTGAAGCTTTCTTT. Its translation: CASSFNPGQENTEAFF.

This chain links TRBV6-5 with TRBJ2-1; D gene unclear. The CDR3 is 13 residues long. Germline V gene lookup returns CDR1 MNHEY and CDR2 SVGAGI. V lost 7 bases to trimming and J lost 0 bases, with 7 bases between them. In nucleotides, the CDR3 is TGTGCCAGCACAGAGAGCTCCTACAATGAGCAGTTCTTC. It codes for CASTESSYNEQFF.

The chain couples TRBV20-1 to TRBJ2-7; D remains ambiguous. Trimming removed 3 bases from V and 0 bases from J, with 12 bases in between. Germline lookup yields CDR1 DFQATT and CDR2 SNEGSKA (reference sequence). This CDR3 is built from 14 residues. CDR3 nucleotides: TGCAGTGCTAGTAGGGAAGTAGTCTCCTACGAGCAGTACTTC. Amino acids: CSASREVVSYEQYF.

This rearrangement joins TRBV7-9 to TRBJ2-1; the D gene is possibly TRBD2 (6 bases). CDR1 and CDR2 (germline): SEHNR, FQNEAQ (reference sequence). The CDR3 runs 16 residues. V lost 1 base and J 9 bases, leaving 19 bases between the germline ends. CDR3 nucleotides: TGTGCCAGCAGCTTAGGAGCCGGGAGTAAAAGTGTTGAGCAGTTCTTC. It translates to CASSLGAGSKSVEQFF.

The chain is built from TRBV9 and TRBJ2-7; D might be TRBD2 (6 bases). Looked up from germline, CDR1 is SGDLS and CDR2 is YYNGEE. V was trimmed by 4 bases and J by 3 bases, leaving 14 bases between them. The CDR3 is made up of 14 amino acids. The CDR3 spells CASSIWKEGYEQYF. The CDR3 coding sequence is TGTGCCAGCAGCATTTGGAAGGAGGGCTACGAGCAGTACTTC.

This chain connects TRBV9 to TRBJ2-6; 10 bases align to TRBD1. Germline assignment: CDR1 SGDLS and CDR2 YYNGEE. The CDR3 runs 19 residues. V gave up 0 bases and J gave up 1 base; unmatched junction bases: 7. The CDR3 region is CASSVADGTGVSGANVLTF. Here the CDR3 DNA reads TGTGCCAGCAGCGTAGCTGACGGGACAGGGGTGTCTGGGGCCAACGTCCTGACTTTC.

The CDR3 protein is CASSLSQGVSEKLFF. For the CDR3, the DNA is TGTGCCAGCAGTTTAAGTCAGGGTGTTAGTGAAAAACTGTTTTTT. This chain connects TRBV28 to TRBJ1-4; D is perhaps TRBD1 (5 bases). V lost 2 bases and J 7 bases, leaving 14 bases between the germline ends. This CDR3 is 15 amino acids long. Germline V gene data show CDR1 as MDHEN and CDR2 as SYDVKM.

In this sample, this clone turned up once. This chain connects TRBV12-3 or TRBV12-4 to TRBJ2-4, with 10 bases identical to TRBD1. J lost 7 bases, V lost 7 bases, and 1 base had no gene match. This CDR3 is 12 amino acids long. CDR3 nucleotides: TGTGCCAGCATGGACAGGGGGAACATTCAGTACTTC. Its translation: CASMDRGNIQYF.

V and J are TRBV25-1 and TRBJ2-2, with unresolved D. The V end lost 4 bases, the J end lost 0 bases, and 9 bases lay between the germline ends. The CDR3 spans 15 residues. Per the germline V gene, CDR1 is MGHDK and CDR2 is SYGVNS. CDR3 in DNA: TGTGCCAGCAGTGCAGCAAGGGCGAACACCGGGGAGCTGTTTTTT. Its translation: CASSAARANTGELFF.

This clone has just a few counts. The chain recombines TRBV30 with TRBJ1-2; unclear D gene. The CDR3 has 12 residues. Germline-derived CDR1 and CDR2 are GTSNPN and SVGIG (reference sequence). Trimming removed 4 bases from V and 6 bases from J, with 12 bases in between. The DNA of the CDR3 is TGTGCCTGGACCGCAGCGGTCGATGGCTACACCTTC. The encoded protein is CAWTAAVDGYTF.

The chain uses TRBV19 and TRBJ1-1; D is perhaps TRBD1 (6 bases). Germline-derived CDR1 and CDR2 are LNHDA and SQIVND (reference sequence). The V end was cut by 4 bases, the J end by 5 bases, with 14 bases between. CDR3 size: 14 residues. CDR3 in DNA: TGTGCCAGTAGTAACCAGGAAGGGGGGACTGAAGCTTTCTTT. Translation gives CASSNQEGGTEAFF. The variable domain in full, completed from reference TRBV19 and TRBJ1-1, reads DGGITQSPKYLFRKEGQNVTLSCEQNLNHDAMYWYRQDPGQGLRLIYYSQIVNDFQKGDIAEGYSVSREKKESFPLTVTSAQKNPTAFYLCASSNQEGGTEAFFGQGTRLTVV.

This chain uses TRBV12-3 or TRBV12-4 with TRBJ1-1; unclear D gene. The CDR3 has 13 amino acids. The V end lost 0 bases, the J end lost 0 bases, and 2 bases lay between the germline ends. This CDR3 reads CASSLAVNTEAFF. The CDR3 nucleotides are TGTGCCAGCAGTTTAGCAGTGAACACTGAAGCTTTCTTT.

This clone was counted a few times. The V call is TRBV11-3, the J call TRBJ2-5; 9 bases line up with TRBD2. The V and J ends lost 5 bases and 1 base, in that order; junction bases with no gene match: 8. From germline, CDR1 is SGHNT and CDR2 YENEEA. The CDR3 contains 16 residues. Here the CDR3 DNA reads TGTGCCAGCAGCCCCGGGCGGGGGGGCAGCCAAGAGACCCAGTACTTC. Protein sequence: CASSPGRGGSQETQYF.

The chain joins TRBV27 to TRBJ1-6, with 8 bases lining up with TRBD1. Germline CDR1 and CDR2: MNHEY and SMNVEV (reference sequence). The V segment lost 11 bases and the J segment 15 bases; nucleotides outside the gene matches: 15. The CDR3 is 13 amino acids. The CDR3 coding sequence is TGTGCCTCCGCTGGGACAGGACCCTCAGGCCTCCACTTT. Protein sequence: CASAGTGPSGLHF.

The sample holds one count of this clone. The chain carries TRBV5-6 and TRBJ2-7; D is unclear. The CDR3 sequence is 14 residues long. Trimming pared 0 bases from V and 3 bases from J, leaving 10 bases between. Looked up from germline, CDR1 is SGHDT and CDR2 is YYEEEE. CDR3 region: CASSLVGSNYEQYF. CDR3 bases: TGTGCCAGCAGCTTGGTTGGCAGCAACTACGAGCAGTACTTC.